The clone carrying this T cell receptor beta chain has more than one count but fewer than ten. Antigen: not known. This sample stems from a study of T cells after yellow fever vaccination. General study results and limits: High-abundance clonotypes from the bulk population could contaminate FACS-sorted repertoires.

This CDR3 has 15 residues. Germline CDR1 and CDR2: MGHDK and SYGVNS. The V gene lost 3 bases and the J gene lost 3 bases, with 12 bases spanning the gap. It was through 5'RACE template switching that TCR cDNA was made, with a universal primer site and UMIs added. From the 5' RACE reads, TCRdb called clonotypes with MiXCR, one entry per CDR3 protein. This repertoire shows more than 90,000 distinct CDR3 sequences, approximately 8.4% found once; its top ten account for around 25%. The starting material was CD8+ T cells sorted from PBMCs, obtained 45 days after the yellow fever booster vaccination. This chain joins TRBV25-1 and TRBJ2-1; the D gene is possibly TRBD2 (6 bases). This sequence was found in a man between 25 and 39 years old who received the YFV17D yellow fever vaccine. The DNA of the CDR3 is TGTGCCAGCAGTGACCGACTAGTACTCTACAATGAGCAGTTCTTC. Amino acids: CASSDRLVLYNEQFF.